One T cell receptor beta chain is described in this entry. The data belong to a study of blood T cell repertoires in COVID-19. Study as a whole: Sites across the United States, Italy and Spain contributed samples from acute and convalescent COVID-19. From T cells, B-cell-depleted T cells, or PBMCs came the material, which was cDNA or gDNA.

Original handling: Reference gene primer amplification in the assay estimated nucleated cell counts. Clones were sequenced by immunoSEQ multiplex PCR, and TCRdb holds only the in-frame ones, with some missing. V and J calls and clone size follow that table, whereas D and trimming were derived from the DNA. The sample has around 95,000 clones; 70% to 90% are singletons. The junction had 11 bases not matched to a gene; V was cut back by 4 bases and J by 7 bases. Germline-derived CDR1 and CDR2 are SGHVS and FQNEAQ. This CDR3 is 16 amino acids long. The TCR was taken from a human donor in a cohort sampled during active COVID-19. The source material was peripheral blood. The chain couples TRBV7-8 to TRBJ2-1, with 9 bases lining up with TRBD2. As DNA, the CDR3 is TGTGCCAGCAGCTCTCAACGACTAGCGGAAGGGAATGAGCAGTTCTTC. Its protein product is CASSSQRLAEGNEQFF. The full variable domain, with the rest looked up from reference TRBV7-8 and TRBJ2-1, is GAGVSQSPRYKVAKRGQDVALRCDPISGHVSLFWYQQALGQGPEFLTYFQNEAQLDKSGLPSDRFFAERPEGSVSTLKIQRTQQEDSAVYLCASSSQRLAEGNEQFFGPGTRLTVL.